The clone carrying this T cell receptor beta chain was counted ten times or more. Its antigen is still unknown. The data originate from a study of Graves' ophthalmopathy and Graves' hyperthyroidism. Findings and limits, study-wide: A 13-signature model separated ophthalmopathy from stable hyperthyroidism, just over 85% sensitivity, about 81% specificity.

The germline gives CDR1 MNHEY, CDR2 SVGAGI. The CDR3 extends over 14 amino acids. Trimming shortened V by 4 bases and J by 3 bases, and 13 bases separated the two germline ends. Over 18 months of follow-up, stable hyperthyroidism required that no ophthalmopathy appear. Hyperthyroidism patients were newly diagnosed, ill under 2 months, and aged 18 to 65 years. Amplification of TCR beta CDR3 regions used RNA transcripts. HTBI primers were employed in first-round RT-PCR, then a second-round multiplex PCR followed. TCRdb re-derived calls from the multiplex PCR reads in MiXCR, one entry per CDR3 protein. The table shows 350,000 to 400,000 distinct CDR3 sequences, with 15% occurring only once.

The chain links TRBV6-5 to TRBJ2-7; possible D gene TRBD1, 6 bases. The origin of this receptor is a young woman with stable Graves' hyperthyroidism. The sample was peripheral blood. Here the CDR3 reads CASSSSGVDYEQYF. CDR3 DNA: TGTGCCAGCAGTTCCTCAGGGGTGGACTACGAGCAGTACTTC.